The present TCR beta chain was sequenced within a study of shared clonotypes between healthy human individuals. Study as a whole: Donors consisted of two women and a few men between 18 and 49. Study results and caveats: Depth of sequencing was expected to influence donor clonotype sharing.

This clone was counted between two and nine times. Its antigen is currently unknown. Profiling relied on immunoSEQ multiplex PCR, and the TCRdb table lists in-frame clones only, not all of them. The table shows around 1.1 million clones, with approximately 75% occurring only once. CDR3 length: 16 residues. Germline loops: CDR1 ENHRY, CDR2 SYGVKD. V lost 8 bases and J 0 bases, leaving 18 bases between the germline ends. Sequenced material: memory CD4+ T cells from PBMCs. Noted subset: CD45RA-negative fraction. The chain couples TRBV10-3 to TRBJ2-3; D might be TRBD1 (5 bases). The source of this sequence is a young man in good health. Some clones in this sample may be carry-over from other donors' samples. In nucleotides, the CDR3 is TGTGCCATCCAGGGTGGTCCCTCGTCTAGCACAGATACGCAGTATTTT. This translates into CAIQGGPSSSTDTQYF.